Shown below are 17 T cell receptor beta chains from a single sample sequenced in a study of Ad26.COV2.S vaccination and SARS-CoV-2 variants (dated by TCRdb to the early 2020s). Libraries were prepared through the immunoSEQ multiplex PCR assay. What TCRdb holds here is the immuneACCESS table cut down to in-frame rearrangements. Part of the clones is not present; checked against another copy, under half of the missing clones reflect an unresolved V gene, and the others are unexplained. The sample contains roughly 680,000 clones, about 89% of them found a single time. The biggest ten clones account for around 1.5% of the sample. Per the publication, the treatment or condition label means: some 19 received Ad26.COV2.S at low or high dose, single or two shots; about 5 received placebo; per-sample allocation not given. Repertoires of vaccine and placebo recipients were sequenced from samples taken on day 63 after the first injection.

The source was peripheral blood, collected in a trial of Ad26.COV2.S vaccine versus placebo. Receptors were obtained from a person between 18 and 65 years old who received the Ad26.COV2.S COVID-19 vaccine or a placebo.

This chain joins TRBV7-2 and TRBJ2-5, with TRBD2 matching 11 bases. The germline CDR1 and CDR2 sequences are SGHTA and FQGNSA. This CDR3 is built from 18 residues. Trimming cost V 5 bases and J 0 bases; bases outside gene matches: 11. CDR3: CASSVSGRAKGNQETQYF. The DNA of the CDR3 is TGTGCCAGCAGCGTTAGCGGGAGGGCCAAAGGGAACCAAGAGACCCAGTACTTC.

This chain joins TRBV30 and TRBJ1-1; D gene uncertain. Germline V gene data show CDR1 as GTSNPN and CDR2 as SVGIG (reference sequence). The CDR3 spans 15 residues. V was clipped by 5 bases and J by 0 bases, with 16 bases between them. CDR3 coding DNA: TGTGCCTGGGCTCCACCAAGACACTTGAACACTGAAGCTTTCTTT. Protein product: CAWAPPRHLNTEAFF.

This clone was recorded once. The same CDR3 is also encoded by other DNA sequences in this sample. The chain has TRBV30 and TRBJ2-2, with no clear D. Germline V gene data show CDR1 as GTSNPN and CDR2 as SVGIG (reference sequence). The CDR3 runs to 14 residues. The germline V and J ends were trimmed by 0 bases and 1 base, with 6 bases remaining between them. Here the CDR3 DNA reads TGTGCCTGGAGTGTACGGGTGAACACCGGGGAGCTGTTTTTT. This sequence encodes CAWSVRVNTGELFF.

This rearrangement joins TRBV24-1 to TRBJ1-2, with D tentatively TRBD1 (5 bases). V was shortened by 5 bases and J by 8 bases, with 11 bases between the two germline ends. The CDR3 length is 12 residues. Germline CDR1 and CDR2: KGHDR and SFDVKD. CDR3 amino acids: CATSVGQGGYTF. DNA for the CDR3: TGTGCCACCAGTGTTGGGCAGGGAGGCTACACCTTC.

Notes on this clone: The same CDR3 is also encoded by other DNA sequences in this sample. The rearrangement joins TRBV2 to TRBJ1-4; no definite D call. Between the trimmed V and J ends, which lost 6 bases and 5 bases, there was a span of 10 bases. Germline V CDR1 and CDR2: SNHLY, FYNNEI. This CDR3 has 13 amino acids. In DNA, the CDR3 is TGTGCCAGCAGGCGGCAGACAAATGAAAAACTGTTTTTT. The encoded protein is CASRRQTNEKLFF.

The chain uses TRBV27 and TRBJ2-1; possible D gene TRBD2, 5 bases. The germline CDR1 and CDR2 sequences are MNHEY and SMNVEV (reference sequence). This CDR3 is 15 amino acids long. V dropped 5 bases and J dropped 6 bases, with 17 bases sitting between them. The DNA for the CDR3 is TGTGCCAGCAGTAACCTAGGACTCCCCGCCAATGAGCAGTTCTTC. Its protein is CASSNLGLPANEQFF.

The chain joins TRBV5-1 to TRBJ2-7, with 8 bases that match TRBD1. CDR1 and CDR2 from the germline V gene are SGHRS and YFSETQ. The CDR3 spans 14 residues. V was pared by 0 bases and J by 7 bases, with 6 bases of the junction left unmatched. CDR3 loop: CASSLVQGAREQYF. In DNA, the CDR3 is TGCGCCAGCAGCTTGGTTCAGGGGGCGCGGGAGCAGTACTTC. The full variable domain, its missing parts supplied by reference TRBV5-1 and TRBJ2-7, is KAGVTQTPRYLIKTRGQQVTLSCSPISGHRSVSWYQQTPGQGLQFLFEYFSETQRNKGNFPGRFSGRQFSNSRSEMNVSTLELGDSALYLCASSLVQGAREQYFGPGTRLTVT.

A word on this clone: The same CDR3 is also encoded by other DNA sequences in this sample. The chain links TRBV11-2 to TRBJ2-7; weak D call: TRBD1 (5 bases). Trimming removed 2 bases at V and 1 base at J, with 9 bases between. Germline V gene sequence: CDR1 SGHAT, CDR2 FQNNGV. This CDR3 is 14 amino acids long. CDR3 amino acids: CASSLRQGSYEQYF. CDR3 sequence (DNA): TGTGCCAGCAGCTTACGGCAGGGATCCTACGAGCAGTACTTC.

The chain employs TRBV7-3 and TRBJ2-3, with TRBD2 matching 7 bases. The germline CDR1 and CDR2 sequences are SGHTA and FQGTGA. The CDR3 extends over 16 amino acids. Trimming at V came to 5 bases and at J to 2 bases, leaving 10 bases not matched to a gene. The CDR3 nucleotides are TGTGCCAGCAGCATAAGGGGCGGGGGATACACAGATACGCAGTATTTT. Its protein product is CASSIRGGGYTDTQYF. Together with reference TRBV7-3 and TRBJ2-3, the CDR3 gives the full variable domain: GAGVSQTPSNKVTEKGKYVELRCDPISGHTALYWYRQSLGQGPEFLIYFQGTGAADDSGLPNDRFFAVRPEGSVSTLKIQRTERGDSAVYLCASSIRGGGYTDTQYFGPGTRLTVL.

The V and J genes are TRBV24-1 and TRBJ2-3; tentatively, D is TRBD2 (6 bases). V lost 1 base, J lost 3 bases, and 13 bases lay in between. The CDR3 has 16 residues. The germline V gene has CDR1 KGHDR and CDR2 SFDVKD. The CDR3 DNA reads as TGTGCCACCAGTGATTTCACGGGGGAAGAGACAGATACGCAGTATTTT. Amino acids: CATSDFTGEETDTQYF.

This clone occurred once. The chain is built from TRBV5-1 and TRBJ1-1; 9 bases are shared with TRBD1. The CDR3 consists of 17 residues. The V gene end was trimmed by 0 bases and the J gene end by 1 base; junction bases not matched to a gene: 7. The germline V gene has CDR1 SGHRS and CDR2 YFSETQ. The CDR3 sequence is CASSLDPMGQGNTEAFF. As DNA, the CDR3 is TGCGCCAGCAGCTTGGATCCTATGGGACAGGGGAACACTGAAGCTTTCTTT.

CDR3 nucleotides: TGTGCCATTGGAAGAAACACCGGGGAGCTGTTTTTT. Translation gives CAIGRNTGELFF. This rearrangement joins TRBV6-5 to TRBJ2-2; D remains ambiguous. V was shortened by 10 bases and J by 2 bases, with 8 bases between the two germline ends. The CDR3 totals 12 residues. Germline loops: CDR1 MNHEY, CDR2 SVGAGI.

The chain is built from TRBV27 and TRBJ1-1; D gene uncertain. The CDR3 runs to 14 residues. The V and J ends lost 0 bases and 4 bases respectively, with 9 bases between them. Germline V gene sequence: CDR1 MNHEY, CDR2 SMNVEV (reference sequence). CDR3 in DNA: TGTGCCAGCAGTTTATCGGCGGTTACCACTGAAGCTTTCTTT. Translation: CASSLSAVTTEAFF.

The chain carries TRBV6-5 and TRBJ2-5, with D tentatively TRBD1 (6 bases). V lost 0 bases, J lost 1 base, and 12 bases lay in between. The CDR3 totals 16 residues. From germline, CDR1 is MNHEY and CDR2 SVGAGI. The CDR3 nucleotides read TGTGCCAGCAGTTACTCTACAGGGAATTTCCAAGAGACCCAGTACTTC. It translates to CASSYSTGNFQETQYF.

The J gene is TRBJ1-2, the V gene TRBV6-5; D gene ambiguous. V gave up 5 bases and J gave up 4 bases, with 14 bases separating them. The CDR3 has 14 amino acids. From germline, CDR1 is MNHEY and CDR2 SVGAGI. CDR3 region: CASSTRATSYGYTF. The CDR3 bases are TGTGCCAGCAGTACTCGGGCCACCAGCTATGGCTACACCTTC.

The chain is built from TRBV9 and TRBJ2-3; maybe TRBD2 (5 bases). The V gene's germline CDR1 is SGDLS and CDR2 YYNGEE. The CDR3 length is 14 residues. V was trimmed by 0 bases and J by 5 bases, leaving 10 bases between them. CDR3 nucleotide sequence: TGTGCCAGCAGCGTAGTCCATGAGGGAGATACGCAGTATTTT. It codes for CASSVVHEGDTQYF.

The chain joins TRBV30 to TRBJ1-1; the match to TRBD1 covers 7 bases. The V segment lost 7 bases and the J segment 5 bases; nucleotides outside the gene matches: 4. CDR1 is GTSNPN, CDR2 SVGIG, per germline (reference sequence). CDR3 size: 11 residues. The CDR3 DNA is TGTGCCTCCAGGGGGGCAACTGAAGCTTTCTTT. It yields the protein CASRGATEAFF.